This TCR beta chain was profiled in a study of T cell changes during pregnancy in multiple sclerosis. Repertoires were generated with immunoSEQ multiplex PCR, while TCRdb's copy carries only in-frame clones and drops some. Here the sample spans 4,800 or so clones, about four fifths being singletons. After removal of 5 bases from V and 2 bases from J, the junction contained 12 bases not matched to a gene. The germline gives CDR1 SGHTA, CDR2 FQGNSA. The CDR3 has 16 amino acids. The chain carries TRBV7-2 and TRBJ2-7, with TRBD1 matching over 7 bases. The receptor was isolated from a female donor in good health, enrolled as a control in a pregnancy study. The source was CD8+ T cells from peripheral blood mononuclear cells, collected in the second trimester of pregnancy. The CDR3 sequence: CASSQSARGSTYEQYF. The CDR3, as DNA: TGTGCCAGCAGCCAATCCGCCAGGGGGTCCACCTACGAGCAGTACTTC.